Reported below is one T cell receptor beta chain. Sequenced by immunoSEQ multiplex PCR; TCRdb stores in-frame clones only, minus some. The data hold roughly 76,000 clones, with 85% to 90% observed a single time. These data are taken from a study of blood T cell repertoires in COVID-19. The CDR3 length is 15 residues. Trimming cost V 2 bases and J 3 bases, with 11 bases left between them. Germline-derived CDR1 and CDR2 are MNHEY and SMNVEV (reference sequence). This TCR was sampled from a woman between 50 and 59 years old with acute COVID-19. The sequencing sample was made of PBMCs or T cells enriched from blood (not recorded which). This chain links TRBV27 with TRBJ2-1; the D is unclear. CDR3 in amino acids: CASSLPSPLYNEQFF. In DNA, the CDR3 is TGTGCCAGCAGTTTACCCTCCCCCCTCTACAATGAGCAGTTCTTC.